Shown below are 30 T cell receptor beta chains from a single sample sequenced in a study of multiple sclerosis patients with progressive multifocal leukoencephalopathy. This sample's time point: roughly 12 months of natalizumab therapy. Profiled with immunoSEQ multiplex PCR; TCRdb holds only in-frame clones, not every one. Of around 30,000 clones in the sample, 90% were seen once. The source material was PBMCs, sampled from a patient treated with natalizumab. These receptors were collected from a human donor with multiple sclerosis.

This clone is a singleton in its sample. The gene calls are TRBV10-3 and TRBJ1-4, with D uncertain. The V gene lost 2 bases and the J gene lost 4 bases, with 8 bases spanning the gap. Germline CDR1 and CDR2: ENHRY and SYGVKD. The CDR3 length is 14 residues. The CDR3 DNA reads TGTGCCATCAGTGAGGTGGGGAATAATGAAAAACTGTTTTTT. It specifies CAISEVGNNEKLFF.

The genes are TRBV29-1 and TRBJ2-3; D perhaps matches TRBD1 (5 bases). Trimming removed 6 bases from V and 1 base from J, with 17 bases in between. The CDR3 loop spans 15 amino acids. The V gene's germline CDR1 is SQVTM and CDR2 ANQGSEA. CDR3 loop: CSVRDGQWGTDTQYF. The CDR3 DNA reads TGCAGCGTGAGAGACGGACAATGGGGCACAGATACGCAGTATTTT.

V and J are TRBV11-2 and TRBJ2-7; 10 nucleotides agree with TRBD1. The V segment lost 7 bases and the J segment 2 bases; nucleotides outside the gene matches: 11. The CDR3 length is 16 residues. The V gene's germline CDR1 is SGHAT and CDR2 FQNNGV. CDR3 region: CASTPRGDRGPYEQYF. The DNA for the CDR3 is TGTGCCAGCACTCCTAGAGGGGACAGGGGACCCTACGAGCAGTACTTC.

The rearrangement joins TRBV19 to TRBJ2-1; 9 bases line up with TRBD2. Germline V gene lookup returns CDR1 LNHDA and CDR2 SQIVND (reference sequence). V was pared by 4 bases and J by 0 bases, with 4 bases of the junction left unmatched. The CDR3 runs 16 residues. The CDR3 coding sequence is TGTGCCAGTAGTACCTTAGCGGGGGCCTCCTACAATGAGCAGTTCTTC. This gives the protein CASSTLAGASYNEQFF.

The chain has TRBV7-2 and TRBJ1-1, with TRBD1 as a possible D gene (5 bases). Trimming pared 4 bases from V and 1 base from J, leaving 7 bases between. CDR1 and CDR2 from the germline V gene are SGHTA and FQGNSA. This CDR3 has 13 amino acids. The CDR3 coding sequence is TGTGCCAGCAGCTCCGACAGGAACACTGAAGCTTTCTTT. Translation: CASSSDRNTEAFF.

The chain recombines TRBV15 with TRBJ1-5, with TRBD1 matching over 9 bases. Looked up from germline, CDR1 is LNHNV and CDR2 is YYDKDF (reference sequence). J lost 7 bases, V lost 0 bases, and 13 bases had no gene match. The CDR3 totals 18 residues. The CDR3, as DNA: TGTGCCACCAGCAGAGACTCTAACACCGGGACAGGGACCCAGCCCCAGCATTTT. Its translation is CATSRDSNTGTGTQPQHF.

This sequence joins TRBV7-9 and TRBJ2-6; D call uncertain. Deletions cut 7 bases from V and 3 bases from J, with 4 bases between. The CDR3 length is 12 residues. Germline V lookup: CDR1 SEHNR, CDR2 FQNEAQ (reference sequence). The CDR3 DNA reads as TGTGCCAGCATTGATGGGGCCAACGTCCTGACTTTC. Its protein product is CASIDGANVLTF. The full variable domain, with the rest looked up from reference TRBV7-9 and TRBJ2-6, is DTGVSQNPRHKITKRGQNVTFRCDPISEHNRLYWYRQTLGQGPEFLTYFQNEAQLEKSRLLSDRFSAERPKGSFSTLEIQRTEQGDSAMYLCASIDGANVLTFGAGSRLTVL.

The chain links TRBV5-5 to TRBJ2-5, with 9 bases lining up with TRBD2. The end of the DNA fits TRBJ2-7 better, so the J call may be wrong. The CDR3 consists of 17 residues. Germline CDR1 and CDR2: SGHKS and YYEKEE (reference sequence). This CDR3 reads CASRSRGGADISYEQYF. As DNA, the CDR3 is TGTGCCAGCAGGTCCCGCGGGGGGGCGGACATCTCCTACGAGCAGTACTTC.

The gene calls are TRBV11-2 and TRBJ1-2; no definite D call. The germline gives CDR1 SGHAT, CDR2 FQNNGV. This CDR3 spans 12 amino acids. V lost 1 base and J 8 bases, leaving 8 bases between the germline ends. CDR3 sequence: CASSLAGRGYTF. The CDR3 region has the DNA TGTGCCAGCAGCTTAGCTGGACGGGGCTACACCTTC.

The chain combines TRBV6-1 with TRBJ1-5; TRBD1 might be the D (5 bases). Germline CDR1 is MNHNS and CDR2 is SASEGT. The CDR3 length is 14 residues. Trimming pared 6 bases from V and 4 bases from J, leaving 13 bases between. CDR3 nucleotide sequence: TGTGCCAGCAGAGCAGGGACGGGAAATCAGCCCCAGCATTTT. This sequence encodes CASRAGTGNQPQHF.

The rearrangement joins TRBV7-9 to TRBJ2-7; D tentatively fits TRBD1 or TRBD2 (5 bases each). The CDR3 is 13 residues long. With 5 bases removed from V and 3 bases from J, the gap between germline ends came to 11 bases. Germline CDR1 SEHNR, CDR2 FQNEAQ (reference sequence). The DNA of the CDR3 is TGTGCCAGCAGCGGGGGTGGAGGCTACGAGCAGTACTTC. Translating gives CASSGGGGYEQYF.

J is TRBJ1-5 and V is TRBV28; possible D gene TRBD1, 5 bases. With 9 bases removed from V and 4 bases from J, the gap between germline ends came to 16 bases. The germline V gene has CDR1 MDHEN and CDR2 SYDVKM. This CDR3 has 14 amino acids. The CDR3 loop reads CASYPRQINQPQHF. CDR3 nucleotide sequence: TGTGCCAGTTACCCCCGACAGATTAATCAGCCCCAGCATTTT.

The chain carries TRBV7-9 and TRBJ1-5, with a weak D call TRBD1 (5 bases). This CDR3 has 14 residues. Germline values: CDR1 SEHNR, CDR2 FQNEAQ (reference sequence). With 1 base removed from V and 4 bases from J, the gap between germline ends came to 8 bases. CDR3 region: CASSLGGGNQPQHF. As DNA, the CDR3 is TGTGCCAGCAGCTTAGGGGGGGGGAATCAGCCCCAGCATTTT.

The chain employs TRBV6-5 and TRBJ1-2; D call uncertain. The V end lost 5 bases, the J end lost 1 base, and 11 bases lay between the germline ends. CDR3 length: 14 amino acids. CDR1 and CDR2 from the germline V gene are MNHEY and SVGAGI. This CDR3 reads CASSESRGNYGYTF. The CDR3 bases are TGTGCCAGCAGTGAAAGCCGGGGTAACTATGGCTACACCTTC.

This clone has only a few counts. The rearrangement uses TRBV6-1 and TRBJ1-1; D gene ambiguous. Germline V lookup: CDR1 MNHNS, CDR2 SASEGT. V dropped 0 bases and J dropped 7 bases, with 9 bases sitting between them. This CDR3 has 13 residues. Here the CDR3 DNA reads TGTGCCAGCAGTGAAGCGGGAAGGGATGAAGCTTTCTTT. Translation gives CASSEAGRDEAFF.

J is TRBJ2-7 and V is TRBV11-3, with D possibly called TRBD1 or TRBD2 (5 bases each). Between the trimmed V and J ends, which lost 4 bases and 3 bases, there was a span of 10 bases. CDR1 and CDR2 from the germline V gene are SGHNT and YENEEA. The CDR3 is 13 amino acids. The CDR3 nucleotides read TGTGCCAGCAGCTCGGGACCTCTCTACGAGCAGTACTTC. Translating it yields CASSSGPLYEQYF.

V gene TRBV18 combines with J gene TRBJ1-2, with a possible D match to TRBD1 (5 bases). The V end was cut by 2 bases, the J end by 3 bases, with 7 bases between. Germline V gene sequence: CDR1 KGHSH, CDR2 LQKENI. This CDR3 is built from 13 residues. CDR3 residues: CASSPVGDYGYTF. As DNA, the CDR3 is TGTGCCAGCTCACCAGTGGGGGACTATGGCTACACCTTC.

J is TRBJ2-3 and V is TRBV4-1; D ambiguous. The CDR3 consists of 14 residues. V shed 3 bases and J shed 1 base, with 8 bases lying between them. The germline gives CDR1 MGHRA, CDR2 YSYEKL. The CDR3 DNA is TGCGCCAGCAGCCAGTTTGTTGGCACAGATACGCAGTATTTT. Translation: CASSQFVGTDTQYF.

The J gene is TRBJ2-7, the V gene TRBV27; the D is unclear. V lost 4 bases, J lost 0 bases, and 13 bases lay in between. Germline-derived CDR1 and CDR2 are MNHEY and SMNVEV (reference sequence). CDR3 length: 15 residues. The CDR3 DNA is TGTGCCAGCAGTTCCCCAGCGATATCCTCCTACGAGCAGTACTTC. Translation: CASSSPAISSYEQYF.

The count of this clone is one. The gene calls are TRBV28 and TRBJ2-7; D gene uncertain. The CDR3 has 15 residues. V was shortened by 6 bases and J by 1 base, with 16 bases between the two germline ends. Germline assignment: CDR1 MDHEN and CDR2 SYDVKM. The CDR3 region is CASSVPSRKSYEQYF. CDR3 nucleotide sequence: TGTGCCAGCAGCGTGCCTTCACGGAAGTCCTACGAGCAGTACTTC.

This chain joins TRBV7-2 and TRBJ2-5; maybe TRBD1 (6 bases). The end of the DNA fits TRBJ2-7 better, so the J call may be wrong. Germline CDR1 and CDR2: SGHTA and FQGNSA. The CDR3 length is 13 residues. The CDR3 spells CASSLNRDYEQYF. Here the CDR3 DNA reads TGTGCCAGCAGCTTGAACAGGGATTACGAGCAGTACTTC.

The chain employs TRBV19 and TRBJ1-5; tentative D call: TRBD1 (6 bases). Trimming took off 5 bases at V and 4 bases at J, with 15 bases between the two ends. The germline V gene encodes CDR1 LNHDA and CDR2 SQIVND (reference sequence). The length of the CDR3 is 15 residues. CDR3 nucleotide sequence: TGTGCCAGTAGTTGGGCAGGGGAAGGGAATCAGCCCCAGCATTTT. Its translation is CASSWAGEGNQPQHF.

The chain joins TRBV25-1 to TRBJ2-1; TRBD2 matches 10 bases. CDR1 is MGHDK and CDR2 is SYGVNS in the germline V gene. V lost 1 base and J lost 5; bases outside the gene matches: 8. The CDR3 is 17 residues long. CDR3 bases: TGTGCCAGCAGTGAATTTGGTAGCGGGGGGTCTAACAATGAGCAGTTCTTC. Amino acid sequence: CASSEFGSGGSNNEQFF. The full variable domain, with the rest looked up from reference TRBV25-1 and TRBJ2-1, is EADIYQTPRYLVIGTGKKITLECSQTMGHDKMYWYQQDPGMELHLIHYSYGVNSTEKGDLSSESTVSRIRTEHFPLTLESARPSHTSQYLCASSEFGSGGSNNEQFFGPGTRLTVL.

The CDR3 spells CASSLIGGGKLFF. The CDR3 region has the DNA TGTGCCAGCAGTTTGATCGGTGGGGGTAAACTGTTTTTT. The chain carries TRBV27 and TRBJ1-4, with D possibly matching TRBD1 (5 bases). This CDR3 has 13 residues. The V gene lost 3 bases and the J gene lost 11 bases, with 13 bases spanning the gap. The germline V gene has CDR1 MNHEY and CDR2 SMNVEV (reference sequence).

This chain joins TRBV4-3 and TRBJ2-7; D perhaps matches TRBD2 (6 bases). The V end was cut by 5 bases, the J end by 5 bases, with 19 bases between. Germline V CDR1 and CDR2: LGHNA, YSLEER. This CDR3 contains 15 residues. The CDR3 coding sequence is TGCGCCAGCAGCTTGGACTACGGGAGTTTGGACGAGCAGTACTTC. As protein: CASSLDYGSLDEQYF.

This clone was detected a few times. The genes are TRBV7-2 and TRBJ2-2, with D hard to call. Germline V gene lookup returns CDR1 SGHTA and CDR2 FQGNSA. Between the trimmed V and J ends, which lost 8 bases and 0 bases, there was a span of 16 bases. This CDR3 region has 16 residues. The CDR3 protein is CASGSPGRANTGELFF. The CDR3 DNA sequence: TGTGCCAGCGGCTCCCCCGGAAGGGCGAACACCGGGGAGCTGTTTTTT. The variable domain in full, completed from reference TRBV7-2 and TRBJ2-2, reads GAGVSQSPSNKVTEKGKDVELRCDPISGHTALYWYRQSLGQGLEFLIYFQGNSAPDKSGLPSDRFSAERTGGSVSTLTIQRTQQEDSAVYLCASGSPGRANTGELFFGEGSRLTVL.

The V call is TRBV4-1, the J call TRBJ1-4; D is ambiguous. This CDR3 spans 15 amino acids. The V end was cut by 1 base, the J end by 8 bases, with 14 bases between. The germline V gene encodes CDR1 MGHRA and CDR2 YSYEKL. As DNA, the CDR3 is TGCGCCAGCAGCCAAGTATCGGTTGTGGGCGAAAAACTGTTTTTT. This codes for CASSQVSVVGEKLFF.

The rearrangement uses TRBV19 and TRBJ2-6; D might be TRBD1 (6 bases). CDR1 LNHDA and CDR2 SQIVND come from the germline V gene (reference sequence). The CDR3 contains 14 residues. The V and J ends lost 5 bases and 2 bases respectively, with 7 bases between them. CDR3 in DNA: TGTGCCAGTAGTGAGGGGGCTGGGGCCAACGTCCTGACTTTC. Its protein product is CASSEGAGANVLTF. Combining the CDR3 with reference TRBV19 and TRBJ2-6 gives the whole variable domain DGGITQSPKYLFRKEGQNVTLSCEQNLNHDAMYWYRQDPGQGLRLIYYSQIVNDFQKGDIAEGYSVSREKKESFPLTVTSAQKNPTAFYLCASSEGAGANVLTFGAGSRLTVL.

This clone was found a few times. V is TRBV6-5 and J is TRBJ1-4; D call uncertain. Trimming took off 11 bases at V and 13 bases at J, with 17 bases between the two ends. The germline V gene has CDR1 MNHEY and CDR2 SVGAGI. This CDR3 has 11 amino acids. DNA of the CDR3: TGTGCCCTACGAGTGGCAGAACGACTGTTTTTT. Amino acid sequence: CALRVAERLFF.

The chain is built from TRBV4-3 and TRBJ2-3, with D perhaps assigned TRBD1 or TRBD2 (5 bases each). Trimming stripped 1 base from V and 6 bases from J, with 14 bases between. The CDR3 length is 15 residues. Germline CDR1 reads LGHNA; CDR2 reads YSLEER. The CDR3 reads CASSQGVGAVDTQYF. CDR3 in DNA: TGCGCCAGCAGCCAAGGCGTCGGGGCTGTCGATACGCAGTATTTT.